What follows are 5 T cell receptor beta chains derived from one specimen sequenced in a study of blood T cell repertoires in COVID-19. Sequencing was performed with immunoSEQ multiplex PCR; in TCRdb, only in-frame clones are kept and a portion is missing. The sample comprises 70,000 to 85,000 clones, 82% of which are singletons, and roughly 22% rests with the top ten. The sample was peripheral blood. The receptors here all came from a human donor in a cohort sampled during active COVID-19.

This chain links TRBV3-1 (or the pseudogene TRBV3-2) with TRBJ2-1, with TRBD2 matching over 16 bases. This CDR3 spans 18 amino acids. The V and J ends lost 4 bases and 7 bases, in that order; junction bases with no gene match: 10. The V gene's germline CDR1 is LGHDT and CDR2 YNNKEL (reference sequence). The CDR3 nucleotides are TGTGCCAGCAGCCTCCCACCGGGACTAGCGGGGGGGCGTAATGAGCAGTTCTTC. Translation: CASSLPPGLAGGRNEQFF.

This chain links TRBV29-1 with TRBJ2-7; D may be TRBD2 (7 bases). Trimming removed 7 bases at V and 1 base at J, with 14 bases between. The CDR3 loop spans 13 amino acids. Germline V gene sequence: CDR1 SQVTM, CDR2 ANQGSEA. The CDR3, as DNA: TGCAGCGGGCTTGCGGGGGCATCCTACGAGCAGTACTTC. This encodes CSGLAGASYEQYF.

The rearrangement joins TRBV11-3 to TRBJ2-1; D might be TRBD2 (5 bases). Trimming stripped 2 bases from V and 9 bases from J, with 8 bases between. CDR1 and CDR2 (germline): SGHNT, YENEEA. The CDR3 spans 12 residues. The CDR3 sequence is CASSLRGSEQFF. DNA for the CDR3: TGTGCCAGCAGCTTAAGAGGGAGTGAGCAGTTCTTC.

In its sample, this clone was seen once. The V call is TRBV18, the J call TRBJ1-4; the D is unclear. V gave up 2 bases and J gave up 8 bases, with 12 bases separating them. CDR1 is KGHSH and CDR2 is LQKENI in the germline V gene. The CDR3 is 14 amino acids. The CDR3 spells CASSPTRLREKLFF. The CDR3 nucleotides read TGTGCCAGCTCACCAACCCGGTTGCGCGAAAAACTGTTTTTT.

This chain links TRBV12-3 or TRBV12-4 with TRBJ1-2; D possibly corresponds to TRBD1 (6 bases). V lost 3 bases and J 2 bases, leaving 7 bases between the germline ends. The CDR3 length is 13 residues. CDR3 nucleotide sequence: TGTGCCAGCAGTTTTCAGGGGAACTATGGCTACACCTTC. This translates into CASSFQGNYGYTF.